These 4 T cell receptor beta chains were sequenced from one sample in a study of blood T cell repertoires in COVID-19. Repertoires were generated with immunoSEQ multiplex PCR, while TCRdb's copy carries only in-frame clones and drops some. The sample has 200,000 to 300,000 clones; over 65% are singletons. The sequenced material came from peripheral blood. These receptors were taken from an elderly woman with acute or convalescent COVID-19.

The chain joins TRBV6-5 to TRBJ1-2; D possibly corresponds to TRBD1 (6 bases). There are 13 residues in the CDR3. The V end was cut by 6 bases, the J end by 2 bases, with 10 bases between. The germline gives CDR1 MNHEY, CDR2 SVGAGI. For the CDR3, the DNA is TGTGCCAGCAGAACCACAGGGAACTATGGCTACACCTTC. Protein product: CASRTTGNYGYTF.

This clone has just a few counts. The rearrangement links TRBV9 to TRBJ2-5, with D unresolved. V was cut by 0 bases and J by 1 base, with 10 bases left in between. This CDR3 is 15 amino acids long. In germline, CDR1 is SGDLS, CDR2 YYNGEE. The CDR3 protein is CASSVEGSSQETQYF. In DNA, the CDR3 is TGTGCCAGCAGCGTAGAAGGTAGCTCCCAAGAGACCCAGTACTTC. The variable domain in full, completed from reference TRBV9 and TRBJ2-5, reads DSGVTQTPKHLITATGQRVTLRCSPRSGDLSVYWYQQSLDQGLQFLIQYYNGEERAKGNILERFSAQQFPDLHSELNLSSLELGDSALYFCASSVEGSSQETQYFGPGTRLLVL.

CDR3 in amino acids: CASSVGVSFWTEAFF. CDR3 nucleotides: TGTGCCAGCAGCGTAGGAGTGTCATTCTGGACTGAAGCTTTCTTT. The chain links TRBV9 to TRBJ1-1, with D unclear. V dropped 0 bases and J dropped 5 bases, with 14 bases sitting between them. The CDR3 length is 15 residues. Germline CDR1 reads SGDLS; CDR2 reads YYNGEE.

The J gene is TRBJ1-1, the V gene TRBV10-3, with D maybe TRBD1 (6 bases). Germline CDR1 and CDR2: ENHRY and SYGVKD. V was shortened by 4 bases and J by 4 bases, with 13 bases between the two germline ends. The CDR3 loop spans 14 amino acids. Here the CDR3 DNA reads TGTGCCATCAGTGCGACAGGCCAGAGCACTGAAGCTTTCTTT. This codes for CAISATGQSTEAFF.